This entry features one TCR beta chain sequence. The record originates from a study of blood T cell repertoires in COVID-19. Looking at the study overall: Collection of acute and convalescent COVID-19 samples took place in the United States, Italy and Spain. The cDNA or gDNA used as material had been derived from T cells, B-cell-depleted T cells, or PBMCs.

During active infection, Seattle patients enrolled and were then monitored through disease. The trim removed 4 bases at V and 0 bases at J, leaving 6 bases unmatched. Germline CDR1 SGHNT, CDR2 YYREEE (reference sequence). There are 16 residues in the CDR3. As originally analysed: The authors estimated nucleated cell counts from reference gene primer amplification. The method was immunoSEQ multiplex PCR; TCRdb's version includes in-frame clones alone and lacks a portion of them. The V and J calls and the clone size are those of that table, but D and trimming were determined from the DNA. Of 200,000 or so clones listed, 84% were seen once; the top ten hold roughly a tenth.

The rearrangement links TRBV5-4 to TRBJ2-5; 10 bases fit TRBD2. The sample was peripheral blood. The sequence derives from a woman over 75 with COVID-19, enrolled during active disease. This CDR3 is CASSTGLAVNQETQYF. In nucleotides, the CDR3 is TGTGCCAGCAGCACCGGACTAGCGGTGAACCAAGAGACCCAGTACTTC.